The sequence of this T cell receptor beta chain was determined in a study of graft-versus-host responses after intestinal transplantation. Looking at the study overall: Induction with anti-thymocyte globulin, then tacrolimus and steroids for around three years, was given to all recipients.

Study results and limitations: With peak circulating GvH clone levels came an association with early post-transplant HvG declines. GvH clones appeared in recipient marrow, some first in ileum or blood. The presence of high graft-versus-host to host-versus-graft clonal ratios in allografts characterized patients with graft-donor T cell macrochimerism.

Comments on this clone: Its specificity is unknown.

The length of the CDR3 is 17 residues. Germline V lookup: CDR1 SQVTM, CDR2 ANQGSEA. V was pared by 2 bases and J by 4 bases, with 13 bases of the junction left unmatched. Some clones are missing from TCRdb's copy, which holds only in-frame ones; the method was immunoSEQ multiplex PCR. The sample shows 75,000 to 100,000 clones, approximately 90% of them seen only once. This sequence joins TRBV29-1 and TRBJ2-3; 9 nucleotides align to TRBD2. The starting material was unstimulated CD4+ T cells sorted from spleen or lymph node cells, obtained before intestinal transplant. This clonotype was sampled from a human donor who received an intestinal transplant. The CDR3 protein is CSVESRLAGGHPDTQYF. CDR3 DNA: TGCAGCGTTGAATCTCGTTTGGCGGGAGGGCACCCAGATACGCAGTATTTT.